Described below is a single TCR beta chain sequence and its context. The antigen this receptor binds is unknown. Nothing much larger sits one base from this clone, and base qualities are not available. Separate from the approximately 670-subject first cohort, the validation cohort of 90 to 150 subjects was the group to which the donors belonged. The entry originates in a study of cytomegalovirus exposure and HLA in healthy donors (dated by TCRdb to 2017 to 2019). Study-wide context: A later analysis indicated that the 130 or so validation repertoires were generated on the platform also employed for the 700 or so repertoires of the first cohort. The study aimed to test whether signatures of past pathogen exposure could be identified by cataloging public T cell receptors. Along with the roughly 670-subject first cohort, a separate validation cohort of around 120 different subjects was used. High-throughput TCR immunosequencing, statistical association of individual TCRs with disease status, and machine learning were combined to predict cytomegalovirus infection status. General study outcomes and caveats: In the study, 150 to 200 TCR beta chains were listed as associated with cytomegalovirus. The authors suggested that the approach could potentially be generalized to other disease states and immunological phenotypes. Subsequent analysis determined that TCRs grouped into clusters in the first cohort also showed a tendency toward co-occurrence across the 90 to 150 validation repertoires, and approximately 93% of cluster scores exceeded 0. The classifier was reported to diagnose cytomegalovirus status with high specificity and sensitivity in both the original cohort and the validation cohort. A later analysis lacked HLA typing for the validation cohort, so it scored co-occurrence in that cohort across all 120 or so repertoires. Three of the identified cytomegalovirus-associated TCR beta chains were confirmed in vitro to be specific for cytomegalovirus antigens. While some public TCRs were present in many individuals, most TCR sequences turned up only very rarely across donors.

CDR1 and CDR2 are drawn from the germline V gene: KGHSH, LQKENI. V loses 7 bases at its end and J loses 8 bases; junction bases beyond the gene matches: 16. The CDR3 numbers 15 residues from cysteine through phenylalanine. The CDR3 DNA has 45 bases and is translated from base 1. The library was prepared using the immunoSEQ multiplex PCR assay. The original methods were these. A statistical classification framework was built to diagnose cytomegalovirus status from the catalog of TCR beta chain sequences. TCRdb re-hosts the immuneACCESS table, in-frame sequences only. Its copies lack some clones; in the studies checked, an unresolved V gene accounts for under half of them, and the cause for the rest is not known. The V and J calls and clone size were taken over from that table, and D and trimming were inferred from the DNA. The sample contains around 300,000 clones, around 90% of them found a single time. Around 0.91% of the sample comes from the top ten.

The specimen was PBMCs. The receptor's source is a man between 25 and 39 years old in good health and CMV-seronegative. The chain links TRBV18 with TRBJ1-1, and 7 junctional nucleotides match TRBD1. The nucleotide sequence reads TGTGCCAGCTTAAACAGGGGCCGGGGAAATTCGGAAGCTTTCTTT. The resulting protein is CASLNRGRGNSEAFF.